This entry lists 26 T cell receptor beta chains sequenced from one sample in a study of breast tumors, draining lymph nodes, adjacent tissues. Samples came from axillary lymph nodes draining the breast cancer. TCRdb re-analysed the multiplex PCR reads in MiXCR, keeping a single row per CDR3 protein. The table has over 200,000 distinct CDR3 sequences, less than 45% seen once. Sequencing used axillary lymph node tissue. These receptors all stem from a female donor with breast cancer. Some clones in this sample may be carry-over from other donors' samples.

This clonotype came up many times. The rearrangement joins TRBV2 to TRBJ2-7, with D possibly called TRBD1 or TRBD2 (6 bases each). Germline V gene lookup returns CDR1 SNHLY and CDR2 FYNNEI. The CDR3 has 13 amino acids. Trimming took off 10 bases at V and 3 bases at J, with 16 bases between the two ends. CDR3 DNA: TGTGCCATGGGGGGCGCCGGGCTCTACGAGCAGTACTTC. Encoded protein: CAMGGAGLYEQYF.

This clonotype came up many times. V and J are TRBV5-1 and TRBJ1-3; 7 nucleotides match TRBD1. From germline, CDR1 is SGHRS and CDR2 YFSETQ. The CDR3 loop spans 15 amino acids. The junction had 8 bases not matched to a gene; V was cut back by 4 bases and J by 4 bases. CDR3 sequence reads: CASSPGGSGGNTIYF. CDR3 in DNA: TGCGCCAGCAGCCCAGGGGGGTCCGGAGGAAACACCATATATTTT.

Details on this clonotype: Sequence at one end of the junction differs from germline and may be a read error. The V and J genes are TRBV20-1 and TRBJ1-2; unclear D gene. This CDR3 region has 13 residues. The germline CDR1 and CDR2 sequences are DFQATT and SNEGSKA (reference sequence). CDR3: CSARVVQEHGCTF. The DNA for the CDR3 is TGCAGTGCTAGAGTAGTGCAGGAGCATGGCTGCACCTTC.

The chain uses TRBV19 and TRBJ2-2; 10 bases line up with TRBD1. Germline V gene sequence: CDR1 LNHDA, CDR2 SQIVND (reference sequence). With V trimmed by 5 bases and J by 5 bases, 5 bases remained unmatched. The CDR3 totals 15 residues. In nucleotides, the CDR3 is TGTGCCAGTAGTGGGGGACAGGGGTGGACCGGGGAGCTGTTTTTT. Encoded protein: CASSGGQGWTGELFF. Combining the CDR3 with reference TRBV19 and TRBJ2-2 gives the whole variable domain DGGITQSPKYLFRKEGQNVTLSCEQNLNHDAMYWYRQDPGQGLRLIYYSQIVNDFQKGDIAEGYSVSREKKESFPLTVTSAQKNPTAFYLCASSGGQGWTGELFFGEGSRLTVL.

In this sample, this clonotype turned up a few times. The junction shows a germline mismatch at one end, possibly a read error. The genes are TRBV10-2 and TRBJ2-7; TRBD1 matches 8 bases. CDR1 and CDR2 from the germline V gene are WSHSY and SAAADI. This CDR3 comprises 16 residues. The DNA for the CDR3 is TGTGCCAGCAGCCCCACCGGGACAGGATATTCCTACGAGCAGTACTTC. This translates into CASSPTGTGYSYEQYF.

V gene TRBV12-5 combines with J gene TRBJ1-5, with TRBD1 identical over 8 bases. The CDR3 is 13 amino acids. Germline loops: CDR1 LGHNT, CDR2 FRNRAP. Trimming cost V 1 base and J 7 bases; bases outside gene matches: 0. The chain's CDR3 is CASGLAGGQPQHF. The CDR3 nucleotides are TGTGCTAGTGGTTTGGCAGGGGGCCAGCCCCAGCATTTT.

The chain has TRBV15 and TRBJ2-1, with D perhaps matching TRBD1 (6 bases). The CDR3 consists of 13 residues. Germline V lookup: CDR1 LNHNV, CDR2 YYDKDF (reference sequence). Trimming removed 10 bases from V and 7 bases from J, with 17 bases in between. DNA of the CDR3: TGTGCCAACCCCGGGACAACGGATAATGAGCAGTTCTTC. Amino acids: CANPGTTDNEQFF.

This clonotype came up a few times. A much larger clone is a single base away; this may be a read error. The chain employs TRBV20-1 and TRBJ2-7; 8 positions match TRBD2. The length of the CDR3 is 13 residues. Germline V lookup: CDR1 DFQATT, CDR2 SNEGSKA (reference sequence). The CDR3 loop reads CSAVRGADYAQYF. The CDR3 bases are TGCAGTGCCGTGCGGGGGGCCGACTACGCGCAGTACTTC.

Regarding this clonotype: Germline is not matched at one junction end, which may reflect a read error. The chain recombines TRBV19 with TRBJ2-1; 12 nucleotides match TRBD2. CDR1 is LNHDA, CDR2 SQIVND, per germline (reference sequence). The CDR3 runs 18 residues. Here the CDR3 reads CASSSRLAGETRLIEPFF. The CDR3 DNA reads TGTGCCAGTAGTTCGAGACTAGCGGGGGAGACACGTTTAATTGAGCCGTTCTTC. The complete variable domain, with remaining parts taken from reference TRBV19 and TRBJ2-1, reads DGGITQSPKYLFRKEGQNVTLSCEQNLNHDAMYWYRQDPGQGLRLIYYSQIVNDFQKGDIAEGYSVSREKKESFPLTVTSAQKNPTAFYLCASSSRLAGETRLIEPFFGPGTRLTVL.

This clonotype was detected ten times or more. The chain uses TRBV20-1 and TRBJ1-2; 12 bases agree with TRBD1. Losses at the gene ends were 6 bases for V and 7 bases for J; bases not matched to a gene: 9. There are 14 residues in the CDR3. The germline gives CDR1 DFQATT, CDR2 SNEGSKA (reference sequence). For the CDR3, the DNA is TGCAGTGCGTCTATCCGGGACAGGGGGCTTGGCTACACCTTC. Encoded protein: CSASIRDRGLGYTF.

The J gene is TRBJ1-2, the V gene TRBV20-1; tentative D call: TRBD1 (6 bases). There are 15 residues in the CDR3. The V end lost 0 bases, the J end lost 4 bases, and 15 bases lay between the germline ends. The germline gives CDR1 DFQATT, CDR2 SNEGSKA (reference sequence). CDR3 region: CSARDRDIWSYGYTF. The CDR3 DNA is TGCAGTGCTAGAGATAGGGACATATGGAGCTATGGCTACACCTTC.

This chain links TRBV5-1 with TRBJ1-6; a weak D match, TRBD1 (5 bases). The CDR3 covers 15 residues. Germline V gene sequence: CDR1 SGHRS, CDR2 YFSETQ. Trimming removed 0 bases at V and 6 bases at J, with 10 bases between. The CDR3 sequence is CASSLDLGRNSPLHF. The CDR3 DNA follows: TGCGCCAGCAGCTTGGATCTGGGACGTAATTCACCCCTCCACTTT.

Comments on this clonotype: A read error may account for a junction end that differs from germline. V usage is TRBV6-5 and J usage is TRBJ2-7, with TRBD1 matching over 12 bases. The CDR3 spans 14 residues. In germline, CDR1 is MNHEY, CDR2 SVGAGI. CDR3 residues: CATWDRGHGGELYF. CDR3 coding DNA: TGTGCCACCTGGGACAGGGGGCATGGCGGGGAGCTGTACTTC.

To note about this clonotype: This may come from a read error, since a much larger clone is one base off. This sequence joins TRBV7-9 and TRBJ2-5, with D tentatively TRBD1 (6 bases). From germline, CDR1 is SEHNR and CDR2 FQNEAQ (reference sequence). CDR3 length equals 14 residues. The CDR3 coding sequence is TGTGCCAGCAGCTTGAATTCAGGGGCAGAGGCCCAGTACTTC. Translating it yields CASSLNSGAEAQYF. The entire variable domain, with the rest obtained from reference TRBV7-9 and TRBJ2-5, is as follows: DTGVSQNPRHKITKRGQNVTFRCDPISEHNRLYWYRQTLGQGPEFLTYFQNEAQLEKSRLLSDRFSAERPKGSFSTLEIQRTEQGDSAMYLCASSLNSGAEAQYFGPGTRLLVL.

CDR3 sequence (DNA): TGTGCCACCAGCAGAGTCCCTCTTAACTATGGCTACACCTTC. It yields the protein CATSRVPLNYGYTF. J is TRBJ1-2 and V is TRBV15; D gene uncertain. Looked up from germline, CDR1 is LNHNV and CDR2 is YYDKDF (reference sequence). This CDR3 is 14 amino acids long. V was clipped by 1 base and J by 1 base, with 7 bases between them.

This chain's CDR3 is CASRRPTETQYF. The CDR3 coding sequence is TGTGCCAGCAGACGGCCAACGGAGACCCAGTACTTC. The chain links TRBV2 to TRBJ2-5; D remains ambiguous. This CDR3 has 12 residues. Germline-derived CDR1 and CDR2 are SNHLY and FYNNEI. V lost 6 bases to trimming and J lost 5 bases, with 10 bases between them.

This clonotype was detected ten times or more. The chain couples TRBV6-5 to TRBJ1-2; no clear D gene. The V gene's germline CDR1 is MNHEY and CDR2 SVGAGI. The CDR3 spans 16 residues. Trimming stripped 0 bases from V and 2 bases from J, with 13 bases between. The CDR3 bases are TGTGCCAGCAGTTACTCAGAAGTAGGGATGAACTATGGCTACACCTTC. It is translated as CASSYSEVGMNYGYTF.

This clonotype has ten or more counts. The chain recombines TRBV3-1 with TRBJ1-2, with D uncertain. Germline assignment: CDR1 LGHDT and CDR2 YNNKEL (reference sequence). The CDR3 totals 12 residues. V was cut by 4 bases and J by 4 bases, with 7 bases left in between. The CDR3 spells CASSPRGYGYTF. DNA for the CDR3: TGTGCCAGCAGCCCCCGGGGCTATGGCTACACCTTC. Variable domain in full (rest from reference TRBV3-1 and TRBJ1-2): DTAVSQTPKYLVTQMGNDKSIKCEQNLGHDTMYWYKQDSKKFLKIMFSYNNKELIINETVPNRFSPKSPDKAHLNLHINSLELGDSAVYFCASSPRGYGYTFGSGTRLTVV.

This clonotype was found many times. J is TRBJ2-7 and V is TRBV11-3; D gene uncertain. V was cut by 1 base and J by 7 bases, with 8 bases left in between. Germline CDR1 reads SGHNT; CDR2 reads YENEEA. The CDR3 loop spans 12 amino acids. CDR3 DNA sequence: TGTGCCAGCAGCTTAGTGAAGGGTGAGCAGTACTTC. This gives the protein CASSLVKGEQYF.

The gene calls are TRBV6-1 and TRBJ1-6, with 11 bases identical to TRBD1. The CDR3 loop spans 18 amino acids. Per the germline V gene, CDR1 is MNHNS and CDR2 is SASEGT. Trimming removed 6 bases from V and 0 bases from J; junction bases left unmatched: 7. CDR3 residues: CASRTGQGAVSYNSPLHF. The CDR3 nucleotides are TGTGCCAGCAGGACTGGACAGGGGGCGGTCTCCTATAATTCACCCCTCCACTTT.

The J gene is TRBJ1-3, the V gene TRBV7-9, with TRBD1 matching over 7 bases. V lost 7 bases, J lost 4 bases, and 19 bases stayed unmatched. Per germline, CDR1 SEHNR and CDR2 FQNEAQ (reference sequence). The CDR3 is made up of 18 amino acids. CDR3 residues: CASTPGGLRGQHGNTIYF. The CDR3 nucleotides are TGTGCCAGCACCCCAGGAGGATTGAGGGGACAGCACGGAAACACCATATATTTT.

The V call is TRBV7-9, the J call TRBJ1-5; 11 nucleotides agree with TRBD1. Germline V gene data show CDR1 as SEHNR and CDR2 as FQNEAQ (reference sequence). Germline trimming cut 5 bases from V and 6 bases from J; bases unmatched to any gene: 9. The CDR3 totals 16 residues. CDR3 in DNA: TGTGCCAGCAGCAGCTCCGGGACAGGGGGAGGTCAGCCCCAGCATTTT. Translation: CASSSSGTGGGQPQHF.

This clonotype was seen ten or more times. DNA for the CDR3: TGTGCCACCAGTGATGGTGCACTAGCGGGGGGCCAAGAGACCCAGTACTTC. Encoded protein: CATSDGALAGGQETQYF. The chain couples TRBV24-1 to TRBJ2-5, with 12 bases that match TRBD2. The CDR3 length is 17 residues. In germline, CDR1 is KGHDR, CDR2 SFDVKD. J gave up 1 base and V 3 bases, and 5 bases lay outside the gene matches.

This clonotype has ten or more counts. The rearrangement uses TRBV20-1 and TRBJ2-7; D may be TRBD1 or TRBD2 (5 bases each). The germline V gene has CDR1 DFQATT and CDR2 SNEGSKA (reference sequence). V was clipped by 3 bases and J by 7 bases, with 13 bases between them. The CDR3 is 12 residues long. The CDR3 sequence: CSARREGWEQYF. CDR3 bases: TGCAGTGCTAGGCGAGAGGGGTGGGAGCAGTACTTC.

There are many counts of this clonotype. The chain is built from TRBV5-6 and TRBJ2-2; D is undetermined. CDR3 length: 15 amino acids. Trimming pared 0 bases from V and 8 bases from J, leaving 14 bases between. Looked up from germline, CDR1 is SGHDT and CDR2 is YYEEEE. The DNA for the CDR3 is TGTGCCAGCAGCTTGGGGGGTCCCGCACGGGGGGAGCTGTTTTTT. This encodes CASSLGGPARGELFF.

For this clonotype: This may be a read error, as it is one base from a much larger clone. This sequence joins TRBV6-5 and TRBJ2-3, with 8 bases lining up with TRBD1. Germline V gene sequence: CDR1 MNHEY, CDR2 SVGAGI. This CDR3 contains 15 residues. CDR3 sequence (DNA): TGTGCCAGCATGGCGGGGCGGACCGGGACAGGTACGCAGTATTTT. Its protein product is CASMAGRTGTGTQYF.